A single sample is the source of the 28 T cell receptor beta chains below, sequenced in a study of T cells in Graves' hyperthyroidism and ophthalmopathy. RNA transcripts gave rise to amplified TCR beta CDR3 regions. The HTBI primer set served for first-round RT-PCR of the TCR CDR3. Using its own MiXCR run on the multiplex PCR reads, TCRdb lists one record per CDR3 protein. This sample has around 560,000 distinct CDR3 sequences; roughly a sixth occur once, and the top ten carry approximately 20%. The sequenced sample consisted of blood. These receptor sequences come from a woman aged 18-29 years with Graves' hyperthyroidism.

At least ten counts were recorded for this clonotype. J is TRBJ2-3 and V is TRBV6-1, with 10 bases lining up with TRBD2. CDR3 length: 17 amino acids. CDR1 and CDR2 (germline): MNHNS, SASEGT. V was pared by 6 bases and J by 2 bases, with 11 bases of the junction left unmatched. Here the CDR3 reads CASSDRRGTSDTDTQYF. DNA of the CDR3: TGTGCCAGCAGCGACCGGCGAGGGACTAGCGACACAGATACGCAGTATTTT.

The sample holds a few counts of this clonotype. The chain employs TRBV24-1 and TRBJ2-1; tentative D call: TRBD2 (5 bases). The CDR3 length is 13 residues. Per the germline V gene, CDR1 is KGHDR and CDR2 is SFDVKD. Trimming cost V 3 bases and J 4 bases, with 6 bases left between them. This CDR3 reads CATSDLAYNEQFF. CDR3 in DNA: TGTGCCACCAGTGATCTAGCTTACAATGAGCAGTTCTTC.

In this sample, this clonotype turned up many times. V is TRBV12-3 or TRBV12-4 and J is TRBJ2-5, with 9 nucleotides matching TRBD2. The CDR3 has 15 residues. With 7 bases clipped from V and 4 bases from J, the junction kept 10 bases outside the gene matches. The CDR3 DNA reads TGTGCCAGCAAAATCACCGGGACTAGCACAGAGACCCAGTACTTC. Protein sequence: CASKITGTSTETQYF.

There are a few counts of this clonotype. CDR3 in DNA: TGCAGTGCTGCAGCCAGGACAGGTCTTAATTCACCCCTCCACTTT. Translated: CSAAARTGLNSPLHF. The chain combines TRBV20-1 with TRBJ1-6; 7 bases match TRBD1. The CDR3 runs 15 residues. Germline CDR1 is DFQATT and CDR2 is SNEGSKA (reference sequence). Trimming took 5 bases from V and 6 from J; bases not matched to a gene: 10.

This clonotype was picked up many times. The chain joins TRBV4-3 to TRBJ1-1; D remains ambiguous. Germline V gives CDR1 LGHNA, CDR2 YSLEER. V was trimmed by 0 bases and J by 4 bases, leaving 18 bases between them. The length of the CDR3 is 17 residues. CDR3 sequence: CASSQDVLTTLSTEAFF. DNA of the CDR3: TGCGCCAGCAGCCAAGACGTTCTCACAACTTTGAGCACTGAAGCTTTCTTT.

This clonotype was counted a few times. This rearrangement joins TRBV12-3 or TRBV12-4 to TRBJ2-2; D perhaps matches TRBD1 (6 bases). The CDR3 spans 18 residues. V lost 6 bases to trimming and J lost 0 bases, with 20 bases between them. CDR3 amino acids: CASRHRGRGYANTGELFF. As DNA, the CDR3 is TGTGCCAGCAGACACAGAGGCAGGGGCTACGCGAACACCGGGGAGCTGTTTTTT.

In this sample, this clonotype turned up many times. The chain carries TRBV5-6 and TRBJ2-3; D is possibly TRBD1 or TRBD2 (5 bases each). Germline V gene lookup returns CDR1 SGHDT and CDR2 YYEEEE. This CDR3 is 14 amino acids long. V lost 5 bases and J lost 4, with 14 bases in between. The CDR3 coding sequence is TGTGCCAGCAGATCTGGGGTGGGGGCAGATACGCAGTATTTT. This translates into CASRSGVGADTQYF. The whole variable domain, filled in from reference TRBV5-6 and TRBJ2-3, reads DAGVTQSPTHLIKTRGQQVTLRCSPKSGHDTVSWYQQALGQGPQFIFQYYEEEERQRGNFPDRFSGHQFPNYSSELNVNALLLGDSALYLCASRSGVGADTQYFGPGTRLTVL.

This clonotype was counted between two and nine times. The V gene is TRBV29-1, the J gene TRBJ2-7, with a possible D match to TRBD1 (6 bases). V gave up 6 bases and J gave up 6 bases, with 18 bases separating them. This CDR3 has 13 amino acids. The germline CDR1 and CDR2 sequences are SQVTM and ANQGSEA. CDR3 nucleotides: TGCAGCGTCACAACAGGGCCGGTGGGCGAGCAGTACTTC. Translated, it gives CSVTTGPVGEQYF.

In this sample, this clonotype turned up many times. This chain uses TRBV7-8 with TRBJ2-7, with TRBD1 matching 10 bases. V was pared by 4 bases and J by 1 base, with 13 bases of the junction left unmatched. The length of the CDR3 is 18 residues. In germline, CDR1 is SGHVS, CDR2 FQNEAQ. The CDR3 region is CASSSGTGALAASYEQYF. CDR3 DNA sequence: TGTGCCAGCAGCTCCGGGACAGGGGCCCTAGCGGCATCCTACGAGCAGTACTTC.

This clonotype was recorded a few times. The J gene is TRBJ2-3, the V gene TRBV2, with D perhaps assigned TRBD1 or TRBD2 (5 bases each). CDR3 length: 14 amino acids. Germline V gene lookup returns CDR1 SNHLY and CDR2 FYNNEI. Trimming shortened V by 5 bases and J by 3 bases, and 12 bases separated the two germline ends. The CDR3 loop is CASSFGTSTDTQYF. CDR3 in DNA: TGTGCCAGCAGTTTCGGGACCTCGACAGATACGCAGTATTTT. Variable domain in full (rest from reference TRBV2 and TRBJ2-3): EPEVTQTPSHQVTQMGQEVILRCVPISNHLYFYWYRQILGQKVEFLVSFYNNEISEKSEIFDDQFSVERPDGSNFTLKIRSTKLEDSAMYFCASSFGTSTDTQYFGPGTRLTVL.

The CDR3 DNA sequence: TGTGCCAGCCCTATTGGGTTGGGCTCTGGGGCCAACGTCCTGACTTTC. Translated, it gives CASPIGLGSGANVLTF. V gene TRBV7-2 combines with J gene TRBJ2-6; the D is unclear. V lost 8 bases, J lost 0 bases, and 14 bases lay in between. CDR1 and CDR2 from the germline V gene are SGHTA and FQGNSA. The length of the CDR3 is 16 residues.

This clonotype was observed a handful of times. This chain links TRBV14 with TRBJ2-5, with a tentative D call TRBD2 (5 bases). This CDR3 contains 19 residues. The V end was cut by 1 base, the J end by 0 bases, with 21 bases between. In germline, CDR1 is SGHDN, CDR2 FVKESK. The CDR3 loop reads CASSQASLAVRRYQETQYF. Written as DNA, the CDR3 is TGTGCCAGCAGCCAAGCTAGTCTAGCAGTCCGACGGTACCAAGAGACCCAGTACTTC. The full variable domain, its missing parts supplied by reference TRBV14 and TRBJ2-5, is EAGVTQFPSHSVIEKGQTVTLRCDPISGHDNLYWYRRVMGKEIKFLLHFVKESKQDESGMPNNRFLAERTGGTYSTLKVQPAELEDSGVYFCASSQASLAVRRYQETQYFGPGTRLLVL.

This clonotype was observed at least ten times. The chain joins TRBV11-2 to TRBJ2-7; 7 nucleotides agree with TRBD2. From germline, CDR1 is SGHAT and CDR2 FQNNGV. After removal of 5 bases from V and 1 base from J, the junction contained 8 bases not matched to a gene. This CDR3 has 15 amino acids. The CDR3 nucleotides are TGTGCCAGCAGCCCCGCGGGAGCGCCATCCTACGAGCAGTACTTC. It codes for CASSPAGAPSYEQYF.

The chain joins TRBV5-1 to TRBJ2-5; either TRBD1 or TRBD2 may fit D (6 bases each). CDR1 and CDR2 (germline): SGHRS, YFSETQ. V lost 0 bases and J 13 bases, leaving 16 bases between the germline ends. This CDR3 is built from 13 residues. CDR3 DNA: TGCGCCAGCAGCTTGGCAGGCTTGGGGGGCCCGTACTTC. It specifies CASSLAGLGGPYF. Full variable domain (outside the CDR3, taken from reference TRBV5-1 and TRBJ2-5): KAGVTQTPRYLIKTRGQQVTLSCSPISGHRSVSWYQQTPGQGLQFLFEYFSETQRNKGNFPGRFSGRQFSNSRSEMNVSTLELGDSALYLCASSLAGLGGPYFGPGTRLLVL.

CDR3 in DNA: TGTGCCAGCAGCCCGGACAGGGTTTCACCCCTCCACTTT. It specifies CASSPDRVSPLHF. The rearrangement joins TRBV7-3 to TRBJ1-6; TRBD1 matches at 8 bases. Germline CDR1 reads SGHTA; CDR2 reads FQGTGA. The V and J ends lost 5 bases and 9 bases, in that order; junction bases with no gene match: 3. The length of the CDR3 is 13 residues.

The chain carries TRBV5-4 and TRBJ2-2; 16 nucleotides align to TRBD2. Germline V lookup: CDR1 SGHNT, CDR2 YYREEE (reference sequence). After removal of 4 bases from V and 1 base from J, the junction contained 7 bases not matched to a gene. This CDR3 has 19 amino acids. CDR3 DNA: TGTGCCAGCAGCGGCCGGGGACTAGCGGGAGGGCAGAACACCGGGGAGCTGTTTTTT. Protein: CASSGRGLAGGQNTGELFF.

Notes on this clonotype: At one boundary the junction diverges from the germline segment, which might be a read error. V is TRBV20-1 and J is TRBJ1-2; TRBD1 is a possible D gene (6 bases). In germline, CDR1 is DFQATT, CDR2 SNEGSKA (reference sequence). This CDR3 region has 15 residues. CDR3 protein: CSARERGGGLYGCTF. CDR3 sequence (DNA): TGCAGTGCTAGAGAGCGGGGGGGGGGGCTCTATGGCTGCACCTTC.

DNA of the CDR3: TGTGCCAGCAGTGAATCTGGGATGCATGGCTACACCTTC. Residues: CASSESGMHGYTF. The chain combines TRBV25-1 with TRBJ1-2; no reliable D call. CDR1 MGHDK and CDR2 SYGVNS come from the germline V gene. The CDR3 extends over 13 amino acids. The ends were cut back, 1 base at V and 6 bases at J, with 9 bases in the middle.

Written as DNA, the CDR3 is TGTGCCTGGAGTGGTGGTATTGTTGAAGCTTTCTTT. This gives the protein CAWSGGIVEAFF. This chain connects TRBV30 to TRBJ1-1; D remains ambiguous. V was trimmed by 1 base and J by 7 bases, leaving 10 bases between them. The germline gives CDR1 GTSNPN, CDR2 SVGIG (reference sequence). This CDR3 has 12 amino acids.

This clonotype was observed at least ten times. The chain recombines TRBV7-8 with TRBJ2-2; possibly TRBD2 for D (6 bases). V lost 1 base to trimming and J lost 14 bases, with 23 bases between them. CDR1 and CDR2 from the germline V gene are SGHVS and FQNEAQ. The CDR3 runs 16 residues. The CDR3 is CASSLVPKPRPGELFF. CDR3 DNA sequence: TGTGCCAGCAGCTTAGTTCCCAAGCCCCGACCGGGAGAACTGTTTTTT.

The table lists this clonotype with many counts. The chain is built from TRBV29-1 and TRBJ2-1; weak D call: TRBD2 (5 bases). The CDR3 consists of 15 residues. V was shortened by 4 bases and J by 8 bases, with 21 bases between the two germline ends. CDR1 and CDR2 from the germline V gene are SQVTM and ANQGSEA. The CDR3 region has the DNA TGCAGCGTTGGCCGGCCTTTCGGATTGGGAGATGAGCAGTTCTTC. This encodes CSVGRPFGLGDEQFF.

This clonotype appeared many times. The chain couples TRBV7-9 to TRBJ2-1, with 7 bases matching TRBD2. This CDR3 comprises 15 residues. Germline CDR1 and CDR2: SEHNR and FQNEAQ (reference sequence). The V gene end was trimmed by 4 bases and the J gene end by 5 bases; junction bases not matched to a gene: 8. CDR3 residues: CASSSERGWDNEQFF. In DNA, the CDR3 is TGTGCCAGCAGCTCCGAGCGGGGATGGGACAATGAGCAGTTCTTC.

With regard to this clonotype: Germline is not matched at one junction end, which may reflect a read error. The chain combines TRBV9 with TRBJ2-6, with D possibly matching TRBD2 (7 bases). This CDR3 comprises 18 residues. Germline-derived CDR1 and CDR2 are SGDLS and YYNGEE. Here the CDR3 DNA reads TGTGCCAGCAGCACCCTGACAGGTGTCCTAGGGGGGGCCAACGTCCAGACTTTC. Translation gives CASSTLTGVLGGANVQTF.

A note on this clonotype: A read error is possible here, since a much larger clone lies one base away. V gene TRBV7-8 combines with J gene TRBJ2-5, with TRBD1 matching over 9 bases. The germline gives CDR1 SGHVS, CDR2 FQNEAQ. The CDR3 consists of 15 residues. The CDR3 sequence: CASSIQGAYQETPYF. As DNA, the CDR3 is TGTGCCAGCAGCATACAGGGGGCCTATCAAGAGACCCCGTACTTC.

Here the CDR3 reads CASSPRSGTLQETQYF. Written as DNA, the CDR3 is TGTGCCAGCAGCCCAAGGTCCGGGACCCTCCAAGAGACCCAGTACTTC. The chain recombines TRBV7-2 with TRBJ2-5; D is tentatively TRBD1 or TRBD2 (5 bases each). There are 16 residues in the CDR3. The germline V gene has CDR1 SGHTA and CDR2 FQGNSA. The V and J ends lost 5 bases and 1 base respectively, with 17 bases between them.

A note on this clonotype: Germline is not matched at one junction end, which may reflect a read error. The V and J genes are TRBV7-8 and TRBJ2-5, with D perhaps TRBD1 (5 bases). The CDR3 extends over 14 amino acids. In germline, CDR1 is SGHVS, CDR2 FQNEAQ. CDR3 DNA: TGTGCCTGCAGCCAGGGAATCGTCGGAGAGACCCAGTACTTC. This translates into CACSQGIVGETQYF. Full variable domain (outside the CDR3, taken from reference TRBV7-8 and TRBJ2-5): GAGVSQSPRYKVAKRGQDVALRCDPISGHVSLFWYQQALGQGPEFLTYFQNEAQLDKSGLPSDRFFAERPEGSVSTLKIQRTQQEDSAVYLCACSQGIVGETQYFGPGTRLLVL.

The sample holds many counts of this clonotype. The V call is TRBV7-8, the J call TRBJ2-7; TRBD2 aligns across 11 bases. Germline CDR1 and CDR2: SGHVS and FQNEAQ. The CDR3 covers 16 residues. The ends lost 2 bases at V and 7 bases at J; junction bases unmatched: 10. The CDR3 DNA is TGTGCCAGCAGCTTACCGGGACTAGCGGCTCTTATGGAGCAGTACTTC. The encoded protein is CASSLPGLAALMEQYF.

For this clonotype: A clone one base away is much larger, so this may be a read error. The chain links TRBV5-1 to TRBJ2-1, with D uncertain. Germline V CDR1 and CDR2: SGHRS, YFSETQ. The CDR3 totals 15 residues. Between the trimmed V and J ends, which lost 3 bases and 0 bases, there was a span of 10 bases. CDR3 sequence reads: CASSYETASYNEQFF. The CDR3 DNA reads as TGCGCCAGCAGCTATGAAACCGCCTCCTACAATGAGCAGTTCTTC. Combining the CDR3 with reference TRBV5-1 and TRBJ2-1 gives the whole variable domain KAGVTQTPRYLIKTRGQQVTLSCSPISGHRSVSWYQQTPGQGLQFLFEYFSETQRNKGNFPGRFSGRQFSNSRSEMNVSTLELGDSALYLCASSYETASYNEQFFGPGTRLTVL.